Shown below are 21 T cell receptor beta chains from a single sample sequenced in a study of post-analysis software for immune sequencing data. Study findings and constraints: Patients had higher frequencies than controls of five TRBV segments, including TRBV5-6, TRBV5-1 and TRBV20-1.

Carried by the TCR beta cDNA libraries were unique molecular identifiers. One entry per CDR3 protein results from TCRdb running MiXCR on the PCR reads. The sample has 750,000 to 950,000 distinct CDR3 sequences, roughly 50% seen once. No antigen has been identified for these receptors. The sample was blood. The receptor source for this set is a girl aged 5 to 17 with multiple sclerosis.

J is TRBJ2-7 and V is TRBV4-1; 7 positions agree with TRBD2. CDR3 length: 16 amino acids. The ends lost 0 bases at V and 3 bases at J; junction bases unmatched: 8. Germline lookup yields CDR1 MGHRA and CDR2 YSYEKL. CDR3 protein: CASSQDDGGGGYEQYF. The CDR3, as DNA: TGCGCCAGCAGCCAAGATGATGGTGGGGGGGGCTACGAGCAGTACTTC.

V usage is TRBV12-3 or TRBV12-4 and J usage is TRBJ1-1; D not certain. CDR3 length equals 10 residues. V shed 3 bases and J shed 11 bases, with 7 bases lying between them. The CDR3 protein is CASSFDLAFF. CDR3 DNA sequence: TGTGCCAGCAGTTTTGACTTGGCTTTCTTT.

The chain links TRBV6-2 or TRBV6-3 to TRBJ2-7; D remains ambiguous. The CDR3 spans 12 residues. V gave up 6 bases and J gave up 3 bases, with 9 bases separating them. CDR1 MNHEY and CDR2 SVGEGT come from the germline V gene. The CDR3 loop is CASSPNFYEQYF. CDR3 coding DNA: TGTGCCAGCAGCCCTAACTTCTACGAGCAGTACTTC.

The chain links TRBV20-1 to TRBJ2-1; TRBD2 matches at 9 bases. The CDR3 runs 14 residues. Germline CDR1 and CDR2: DFQATT and SNEGSKA (reference sequence). The J segment lost 3 bases and the V segment lost 6 bases, leaving 6 bases of the junction unmatched. The CDR3 protein is CSAKGLAVYNEQFF. CDR3 DNA sequence: TGCAGTGCAAAGGGACTAGCAGTCTACAATGAGCAGTTCTTC.

The chain joins TRBV12-3 or TRBV12-4 to TRBJ2-1; maybe TRBD2 (7 bases). V was pared by 5 bases and J by 9 bases, with 20 bases between. The CDR3 is 15 residues long. The CDR3 sequence: CASSPLGAGAGEQFF. For the CDR3, the DNA is TGTGCCAGCAGTCCCCTGGGTGCGGGGGCCGGTGAGCAGTTCTTC.

V and J are TRBV7-9 and TRBJ2-1, with D perhaps TRBD1 (5 bases). Looked up from germline, CDR1 is SEHNR and CDR2 is FQNEAQ (reference sequence). Between the trimmed V and J ends, which lost 4 bases and 6 bases, there was a span of 16 bases. The CDR3 runs 15 residues. The DNA of the CDR3 is TGTGCCAGCAGCTCGAGACAGCTTGGCCTCAATGAGCAGTTCTTC. Translating it yields CASSSRQLGLNEQFF.

This chain joins TRBV5-1 and TRBJ1-5, with 8 bases lining up with TRBD1. Trimming took 0 bases from V and 6 from J; bases not matched to a gene: 8. The CDR3 is made up of 16 amino acids. Germline V gene lookup returns CDR1 SGHRS and CDR2 YFSETQ. This chain's CDR3 is CASSLEFTGGAQPQHF. CDR3 coding DNA: TGCGCCAGCAGCTTGGAATTCACAGGGGGAGCTCAGCCCCAGCATTTT.

For the CDR3, the DNA is TGCAGTGCTAGTCCCGTCGACAGGGGGGAATCACCCCTCCACTTT. The encoded protein is CSASPVDRGESPLHF. The chain employs TRBV20-1 and TRBJ1-6; 9 bases are shared with TRBD1. The CDR3 runs 15 residues. V gave up 3 bases and J gave up 10 bases; unmatched junction bases: 10. Germline CDR1 and CDR2: DFQATT and SNEGSKA (reference sequence).

The V call is TRBV2, the J call TRBJ2-5; 12 bases fit TRBD2. Trimming removed 6 bases from V and 11 bases from J; junction bases left unmatched: 13. The CDR3 is 15 residues long. Germline CDR1 and CDR2: SNHLY and FYNNEI. As DNA, the CDR3 is TGTGCCAGCAGGCTAGCGGGAGGGTCCTACAATGAGCAGTACTTC. Amino acid sequence: CASRLAGGSYNEQYF.

The gene calls are TRBV24-1 and TRBJ2-7; tentatively, D is TRBD1 (5 bases). CDR1 and CDR2 from the germline V gene are KGHDR and SFDVKD. V lost 5 bases, J lost 4 bases, and 20 bases lay in between. This CDR3 region has 16 residues. CDR3 loop: CATSASLIGVSYEQYF. CDR3 bases: TGTGCCACCAGTGCCTCTTTAATAGGGGTTTCTTACGAGCAGTACTTC.

J is TRBJ2-7 and V is TRBV7-8; 8 bases match TRBD1. Germline lookup yields CDR1 SGHVS and CDR2 FQNEAQ. Trimming cost V 2 bases and J 3 bases; bases outside gene matches: 9. CDR3 length: 16 amino acids. This CDR3 is CASSLRPGQGDYEQYF. The DNA for the CDR3 is TGTGCCAGCAGCTTAAGACCAGGACAGGGAGACTACGAGCAGTACTTC.

This clonotype was observed a handful of times. The chain employs TRBV2 and TRBJ2-5; D might be TRBD1 or TRBD2, each matching 5 bases. CDR1 SNHLY and CDR2 FYNNEI come from the germline V gene. CDR3 length: 16 amino acids. V was trimmed by 0 bases and J by 4 bases, leaving 15 bases between them. CDR3 coding DNA: TGTGCCAGCAGTGAAGCGTGGCGCAGGGAGCGAGAGACCCAGTACTTC. It is translated as CASSEAWRRERETQYF.

The chain combines TRBV12-5 with TRBJ2-2; D might be TRBD1 (5 bases). The V and J ends lost 8 bases and 7 bases respectively, with 17 bases between them. From germline, CDR1 is LGHNT and CDR2 FRNRAP. This CDR3 comprises 14 residues. CDR3 loop: CASTRSGSGGELFF. The CDR3 DNA sequence: TGTGCTAGTACGCGATCAGGGTCGGGCGGGGAGCTGTTTTTT.

The genes are TRBV6-5 and TRBJ2-2; 9 bases map to TRBD1. V shed 6 bases and J 5 bases; nucleotides not matched to a gene: 10. Germline V gene data show CDR1 as MNHEY and CDR2 as SVGAGI. This CDR3 is 16 amino acids long. Here the CDR3 reads CASSQPGQGSTGELFF. DNA of the CDR3: TGTGCCAGCAGCCAACCGGGACAGGGATCAACCGGGGAGCTGTTTTTT.

V usage is TRBV12-3 or TRBV12-4 and J usage is TRBJ2-1, with D hard to call. The V and J ends lost 2 bases and 6 bases respectively, with 8 bases between them. CDR3 length: 13 amino acids. This CDR3 reads CASSLWGSNEQFF. In nucleotides, the CDR3 is TGTGCCAGCAGTTTATGGGGAAGCAATGAGCAGTTCTTC.

The rearrangement joins TRBV5-1 to TRBJ2-7, with 7 bases fitting TRBD2. The CDR3 totals 14 residues. J lost 3 bases, V lost 4 bases, and 7 bases had no gene match. Germline loops: CDR1 SGHRS, CDR2 YFSETQ. The CDR3 region has the DNA TGCGCCAGCAGCGACGGACTAGAAGGCTACGAGCAGTACTTC. It is translated as CASSDGLEGYEQYF.

The chain couples TRBV12-3 or TRBV12-4 to TRBJ2-7, with TRBD1 identical over 10 bases. The CDR3 runs 15 residues. After removal of 2 bases from V and 6 bases from J, the junction contained 7 bases not matched to a gene. CDR3 region: CASSLRGQGSTEQYF. The CDR3 DNA sequence: TGTGCCAGCAGTTTAAGGGGACAGGGGAGCACCGAGCAGTACTTC.

The CDR3 sequence: CAWSVRVVYQETQYF. In nucleotides, the CDR3 is TGTGCCTGGAGTGTACGGGTAGTGTACCAAGAGACCCAGTACTTC. The genes are TRBV30 and TRBJ2-5; D call uncertain. V was trimmed by 0 bases and J by 0 bases, leaving 11 bases between them. The length of the CDR3 is 15 residues. Germline CDR1 GTSNPN, CDR2 SVGIG (reference sequence).

V gene TRBV21-1 combines with J gene TRBJ2-7. TRBV21-1 represents a pseudogene. There are 15 residues in the CDR3. CDR3 DNA: TGTGCCAGCAGCAAAGAGGAGACATGCTCCTACGAGCAGTACTTC. As protein: CASSKEETCSYEQYF.

This chain uses TRBV29-1 with TRBJ2-7; 11 bases fit TRBD2. Trimming at V came to 4 bases and at J to 3 bases, leaving 8 bases not matched to a gene. The CDR3 has 15 residues. Per the germline V gene, CDR1 is SQVTM and CDR2 is ANQGSEA. The CDR3 region is CSVGNSGGAVYEQYF. The CDR3 coding sequence is TGCAGCGTTGGTAATAGCGGGGGGGCCGTCTACGAGCAGTACTTC.

CDR3 DNA sequence: TGCAGTGCTGGGCTAGCGGGAGGGCCCCCGACGGAGCAGTACTTC. This sequence encodes CSAGLAGGPPTEQYF. J is TRBJ2-7 and V is TRBV20-1, with 12 positions matching TRBD2. Per germline, CDR1 DFQATT and CDR2 SNEGSKA (reference sequence). CDR3 length equals 15 residues. V gave up 5 bases and J gave up 7 bases; unmatched junction bases: 12.